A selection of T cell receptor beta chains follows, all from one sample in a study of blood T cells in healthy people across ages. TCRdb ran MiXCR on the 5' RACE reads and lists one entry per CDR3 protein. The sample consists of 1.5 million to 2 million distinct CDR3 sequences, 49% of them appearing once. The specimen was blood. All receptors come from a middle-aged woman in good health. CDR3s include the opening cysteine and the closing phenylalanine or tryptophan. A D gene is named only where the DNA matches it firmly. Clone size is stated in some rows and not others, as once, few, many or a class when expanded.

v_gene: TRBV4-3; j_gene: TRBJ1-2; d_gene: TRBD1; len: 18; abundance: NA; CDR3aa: CASSQDPGGGVLGYGYTF; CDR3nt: TGCGCCAGCAGCCAAGACCCCGGAGGGGGCGTTCTCGGTTATGGCTACACCTTC
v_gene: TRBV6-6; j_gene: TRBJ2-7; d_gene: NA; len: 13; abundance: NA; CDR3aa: CASLEQGAYEQYF; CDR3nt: TGTGCCAGCCTAGAGCAGGGCGCCTACGAGCAGTACTTC
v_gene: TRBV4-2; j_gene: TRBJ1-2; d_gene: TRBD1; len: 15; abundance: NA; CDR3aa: CASSPAGTENYGYTF; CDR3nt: TGTGCCAGCAGCCCAGCCGGGACAGAGAACTATGGCTACACCTTC
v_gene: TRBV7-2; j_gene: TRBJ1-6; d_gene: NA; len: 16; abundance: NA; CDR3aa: CASSQKMSSYNSPLHF; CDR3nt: TGTGCCAGCAGCCAGAAGATGAGCTCCTATAATTCACCCCTCCACTTT
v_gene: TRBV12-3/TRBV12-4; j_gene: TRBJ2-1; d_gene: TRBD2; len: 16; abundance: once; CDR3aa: CASTFLPGLASHEQFF; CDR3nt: TGTGCCAGCACTTTCCTACCGGGACTAGCGTCCCATGAGCAGTTCTTC
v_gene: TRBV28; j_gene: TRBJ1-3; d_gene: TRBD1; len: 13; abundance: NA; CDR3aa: CASKGAVGNTIYF; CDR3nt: TGTGCCAGCAAGGGGGCAGTTGGTAACACCATATATTTT
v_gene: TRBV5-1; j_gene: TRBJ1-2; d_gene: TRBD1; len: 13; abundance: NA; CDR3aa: CASSKWDREGYTF; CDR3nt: TGCGCCAGCAGCAAATGGGACAGGGAGGGCTACACCTTC
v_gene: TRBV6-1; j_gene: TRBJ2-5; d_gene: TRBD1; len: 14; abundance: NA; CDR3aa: CASHRDRVSETQYF; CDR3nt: TGTGCCAGTCACCGGGACAGGGTTAGTGAGACCCAGTACTTC
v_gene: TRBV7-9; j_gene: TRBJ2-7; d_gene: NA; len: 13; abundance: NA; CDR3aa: CASGEPSTYEQYF; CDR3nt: TGTGCCAGCGGGGAGCCCTCTACCTACGAGCAGTACTTC
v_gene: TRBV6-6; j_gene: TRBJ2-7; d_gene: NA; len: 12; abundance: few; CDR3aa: CASSYQTYEQYF; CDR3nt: TGTGCCAGCAGTTACCAGACCTACGAGCAGTACTTC
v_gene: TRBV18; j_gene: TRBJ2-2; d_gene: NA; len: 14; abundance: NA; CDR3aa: CASSPSNRAGELFF; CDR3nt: TGTGCCAGCTCACCATCAAACAGGGCCGGGGAGCTGTTTTTT
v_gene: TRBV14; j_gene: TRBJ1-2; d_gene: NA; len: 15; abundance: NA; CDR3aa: CASSQDNLLLHGYTF; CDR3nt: TGTGCCAGCAGCCAAGATAACCTATTACTCCATGGCTACACCTTC
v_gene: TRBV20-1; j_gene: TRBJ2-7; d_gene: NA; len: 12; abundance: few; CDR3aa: CSASTGAHEQYF; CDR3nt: TGCAGTGCTAGTACCGGGGCCCACGAGCAGTACTTC
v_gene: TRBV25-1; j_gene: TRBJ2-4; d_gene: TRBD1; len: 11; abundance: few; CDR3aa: CASTGGRIQYF; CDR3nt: TGTGCCAGCACAGGGGGCCGCATTCAGTACTTC
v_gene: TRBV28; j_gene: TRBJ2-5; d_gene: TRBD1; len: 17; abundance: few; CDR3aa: CASSLPLGQGRKETQYF; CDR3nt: TGTGCCAGCAGTTTACCCCTGGGACAGGGAAGAAAAGAGACCCAGTACTTC
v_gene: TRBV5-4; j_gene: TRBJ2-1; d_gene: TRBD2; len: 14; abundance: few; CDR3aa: CASLSGGASNEQFF; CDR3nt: TGTGCCAGCTTAAGCGGGGGGGCCAGTAATGAGCAGTTCTTC
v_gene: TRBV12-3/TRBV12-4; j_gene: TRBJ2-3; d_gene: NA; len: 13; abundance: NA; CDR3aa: CASSYRFTDTQYF; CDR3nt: TGTGCCAGCAGTTATCGTTTCACAGATACGCAGTATTTT
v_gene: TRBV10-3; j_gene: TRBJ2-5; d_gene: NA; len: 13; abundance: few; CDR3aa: CAISLTAQETQYF; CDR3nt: TGTGCCATCAGCCTAACCGCACAAGAGACCCAGTACTTC
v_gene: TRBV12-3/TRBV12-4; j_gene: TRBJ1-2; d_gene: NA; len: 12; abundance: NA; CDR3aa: CASSLDVSGYTF; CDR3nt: TGTGCCAGCAGTTTAGATGTTAGCGGCTACACCTTC
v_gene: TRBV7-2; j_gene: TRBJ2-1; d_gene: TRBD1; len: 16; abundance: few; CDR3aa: CASSLVGTGIYNEQFF; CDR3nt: TGTGCCAGCAGCTTAGTTGGGACAGGAATCTACAATGAGCAGTTCTTC
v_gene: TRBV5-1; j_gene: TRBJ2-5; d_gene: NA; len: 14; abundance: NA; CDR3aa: CASSLSLNGETQYF; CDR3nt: TGCGCCAGCAGCTTGTCCCTAAATGGGGAGACCCAGTACTTC
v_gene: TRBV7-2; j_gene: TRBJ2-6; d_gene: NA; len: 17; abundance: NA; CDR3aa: CASSFRNNFSGANVLTF; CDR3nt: TGTGCCAGCAGCTTCCGCAACAACTTCTCTGGGGCCAACGTCCTGACTTTC
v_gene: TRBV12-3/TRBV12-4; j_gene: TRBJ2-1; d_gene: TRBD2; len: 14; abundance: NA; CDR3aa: CASSGSGGAYEQFF; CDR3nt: TGTGCCAGCAGTGGGAGCGGGGGGGCCTATGAGCAGTTCTTC
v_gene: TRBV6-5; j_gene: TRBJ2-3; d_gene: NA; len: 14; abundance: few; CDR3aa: CASSYRGSPDTQYF; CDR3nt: TGTGCCAGCAGTTACCGAGGCTCGCCAGATACGCAGTATTTT
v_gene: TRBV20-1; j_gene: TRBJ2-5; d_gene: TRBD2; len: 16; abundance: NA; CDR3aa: CSARRALAGAQETQYF; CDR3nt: TGCAGTGCGAGGAGAGCCCTAGCGGGGGCACAAGAGACCCAGTACTTC
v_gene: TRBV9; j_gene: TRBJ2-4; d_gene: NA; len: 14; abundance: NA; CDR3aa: CASSVDDMKNIQYF; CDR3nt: TGTGCCAGCAGCGTAGACGACATGAAAAACATTCAGTACTTC
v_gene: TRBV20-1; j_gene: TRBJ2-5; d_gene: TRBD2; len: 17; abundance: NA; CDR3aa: CSAREALSGGWGETQYF; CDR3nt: TGCAGTGCTAGAGAGGCTCTTAGCGGGGGGTGGGGAGAGACCCAGTACTTC
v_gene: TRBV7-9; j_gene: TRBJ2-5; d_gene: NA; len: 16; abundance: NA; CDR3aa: CASTPLVVTDQETQYF; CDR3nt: TGTGCCAGCACCCCACTCGTAGTCACAGATCAAGAGACCCAGTACTTC
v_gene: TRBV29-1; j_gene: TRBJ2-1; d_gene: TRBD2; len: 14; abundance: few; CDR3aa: CSVDVGGGYNEQFF; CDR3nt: TGCAGCGTTGATGTCGGGGGGGGGTACAATGAGCAGTTCTTC
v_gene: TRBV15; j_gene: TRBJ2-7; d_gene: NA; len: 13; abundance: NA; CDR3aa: CATSKGLVYEQYF; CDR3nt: TGTGCCACCAGCAAGGGCTTGGTATACGAGCAGTACTTC
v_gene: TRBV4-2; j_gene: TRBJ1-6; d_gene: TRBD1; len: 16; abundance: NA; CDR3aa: CASSRKPGQGISPLHF; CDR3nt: TGTGCCAGCAGCCGTAAGCCGGGACAGGGTATTTCACCCCTCCACTTT
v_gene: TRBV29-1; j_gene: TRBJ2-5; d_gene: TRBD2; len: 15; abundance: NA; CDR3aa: CGVHSSGGSRETQYF; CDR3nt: TGCGGCGTTCACTCTAGCGGGGGTAGTCGCGAGACCCAGTACTTC
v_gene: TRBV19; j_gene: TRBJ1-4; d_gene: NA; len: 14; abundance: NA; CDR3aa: CASSIVSSNEKLFF; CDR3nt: TGTGCCAGTAGTATCGTCAGCTCTAATGAAAAACTGTTTTTT
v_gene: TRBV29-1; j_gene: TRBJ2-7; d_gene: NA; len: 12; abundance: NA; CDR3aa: CSAQDTPYEQYF; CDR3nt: TGCAGCGCCCAGGACACTCCCTACGAGCAGTACTTC
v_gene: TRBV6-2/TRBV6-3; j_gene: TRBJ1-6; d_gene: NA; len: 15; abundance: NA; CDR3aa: CASSYGGTGFSPLHF; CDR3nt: TGTGCCAGCAGTTACGGCGGGACGGGATTCTCACCCCTCCACTTT
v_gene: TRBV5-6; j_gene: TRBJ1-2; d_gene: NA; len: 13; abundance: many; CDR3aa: CASSAGTDYGYTF; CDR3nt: TGTGCCAGCAGTGCCGGGACGGACTATGGCTACACCTTC
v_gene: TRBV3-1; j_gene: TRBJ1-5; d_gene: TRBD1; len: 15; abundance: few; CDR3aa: CASSQTGTGGQPQHF; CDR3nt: TGTGCCAGCAGCCAGACCGGGACAGGCGGTCAGCCCCAGCATTTT
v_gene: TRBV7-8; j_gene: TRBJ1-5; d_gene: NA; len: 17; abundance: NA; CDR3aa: CASSFKGQGRRNQPQHF; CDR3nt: TGTGCCAGCAGCTTTAAAGGGCAGGGGCGAAGGAATCAGCCCCAGCATTTT
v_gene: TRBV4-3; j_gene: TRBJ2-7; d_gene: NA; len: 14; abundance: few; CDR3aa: CASSQELDYNEQYF; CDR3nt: TGCGCCAGCAGCCAAGAACTGGACTACAATGAGCAGTACTTC
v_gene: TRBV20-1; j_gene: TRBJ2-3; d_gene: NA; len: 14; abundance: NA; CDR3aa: CSARLGRGTDTQYF; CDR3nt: TGCAGTGCTAGACTAGGGCGTGGCACAGATACGCAGTATTTT
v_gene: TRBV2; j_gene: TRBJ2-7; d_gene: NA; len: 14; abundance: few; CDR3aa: CASRLDGYSYEQYF; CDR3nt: TGTGCCAGCAGACTCGACGGATACTCCTACGAGCAGTACTTC
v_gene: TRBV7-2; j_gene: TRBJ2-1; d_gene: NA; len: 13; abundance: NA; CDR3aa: CASQMSPVNEQFF; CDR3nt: TGTGCCAGCCAAATGTCCCCGGTAAATGAGCAGTTCTTC
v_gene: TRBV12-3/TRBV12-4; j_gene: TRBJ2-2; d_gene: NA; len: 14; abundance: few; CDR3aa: CASSQTANTGELFF; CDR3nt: TGTGCCAGCAGCCAGACAGCGAACACCGGGGAGCTGTTTTTT
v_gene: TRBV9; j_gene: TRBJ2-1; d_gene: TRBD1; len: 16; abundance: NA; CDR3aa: CASSAEGIQGADEQFF; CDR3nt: TGTGCCAGCAGTGCCGAGGGAATACAGGGGGCGGATGAGCAGTTCTTC
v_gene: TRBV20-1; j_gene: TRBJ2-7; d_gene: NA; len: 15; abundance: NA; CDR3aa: CSARDTGTTYNEQYF; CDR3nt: TGCAGTGCTAGAGATACCGGGACAACCTACAATGAGCAGTACTTC
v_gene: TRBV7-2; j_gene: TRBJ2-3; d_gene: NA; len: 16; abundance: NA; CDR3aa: CASRDQKLASRDTQYF; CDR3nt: TGTGCCAGCAGGGATCAAAAACTAGCTTCCCGAGATACGCAGTATTTT
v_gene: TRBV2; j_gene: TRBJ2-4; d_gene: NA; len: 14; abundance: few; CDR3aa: CASRSNLAKNIQYF; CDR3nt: TGTGCCAGCAGGTCGAACTTAGCCAAAAACATTCAGTACTTC
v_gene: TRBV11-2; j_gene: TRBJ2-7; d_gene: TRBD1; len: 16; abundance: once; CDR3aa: CASSLRKATGGHEQYF; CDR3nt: TGTGCCAGCAGCCTAAGAAAAGCGACAGGGGGGCACGAGCAGTACTTC
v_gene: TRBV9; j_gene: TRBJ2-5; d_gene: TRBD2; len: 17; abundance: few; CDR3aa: CASSRNPSGGSTETQYF; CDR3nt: TGTGCCAGCAGCCGAAACCCGAGCGGGGGGTCAACAGAGACCCAGTACTTC
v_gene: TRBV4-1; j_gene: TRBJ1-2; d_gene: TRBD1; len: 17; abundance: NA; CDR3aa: CASSPLGTGGTFYGYTF; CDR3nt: TGCGCCAGCAGCCCCCTGGGGACAGGGGGGACTTTCTATGGCTACACCTTC
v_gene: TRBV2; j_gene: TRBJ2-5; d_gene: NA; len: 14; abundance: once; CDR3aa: CASSEGGLVETQYF; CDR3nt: TGTGCCAGCAGTGAAGGGGGGCTGGTTGAGACCCAGTACTTC
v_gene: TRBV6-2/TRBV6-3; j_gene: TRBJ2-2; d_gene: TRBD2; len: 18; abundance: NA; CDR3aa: CASSYALAGSRNTGELFF; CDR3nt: TGTGCCAGCAGTTACGCACTAGCGGGGAGCCGCAACACCGGGGAGCTGTTTTTT
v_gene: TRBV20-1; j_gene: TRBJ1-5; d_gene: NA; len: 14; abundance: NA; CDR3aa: CSGLGASGSQPQHF; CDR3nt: TGCAGTGGATTGGGGGCGTCGGGTAGTCAGCCCCAGCATTTT
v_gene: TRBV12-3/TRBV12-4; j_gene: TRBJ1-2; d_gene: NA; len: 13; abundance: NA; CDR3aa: CASTQSGLYGYTF; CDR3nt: TGTGCCAGCACCCAGTCAGGGCTCTATGGCTACACCTTC
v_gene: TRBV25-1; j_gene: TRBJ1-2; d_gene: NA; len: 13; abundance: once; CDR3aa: CASSAITSYGYTF; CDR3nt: TGTGCCAGCAGTGCTATAACCTCCTATGGCTACACCTTC
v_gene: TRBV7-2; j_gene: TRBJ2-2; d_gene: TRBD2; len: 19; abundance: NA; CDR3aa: CASSLRLAGPQLLTGELFF; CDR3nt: TGTGCCAGCAGCCTCCGGTTAGCGGGGCCCCAGCTATTAACCGGGGAGCTGTTTTTT
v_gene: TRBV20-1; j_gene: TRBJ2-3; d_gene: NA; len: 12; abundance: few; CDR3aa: CSAVRGTDTQYF; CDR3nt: TGCAGTGCTGTTCGAGGCACAGATACGCAGTATTTT
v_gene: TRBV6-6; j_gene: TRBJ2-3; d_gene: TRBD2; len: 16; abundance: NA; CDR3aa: CASSYWGTSRGDTQYF; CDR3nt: TGTGCCAGCAGTTACTGGGGGACTAGCAGGGGGGATACGCAGTATTTT
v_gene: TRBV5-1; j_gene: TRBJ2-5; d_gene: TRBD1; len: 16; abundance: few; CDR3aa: CASSLFGDRDYETQYF; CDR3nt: TGCGCCAGCAGCTTGTTTGGGGACAGGGATTATGAGACCCAGTACTTC
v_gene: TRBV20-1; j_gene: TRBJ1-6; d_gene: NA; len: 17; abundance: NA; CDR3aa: CSAPPSRQAHYNSPLHF; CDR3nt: TGCAGTGCCCCCCCCTCCAGACAGGCCCACTATAATTCACCTCTCCACTTT